What follows are 23 T cell receptor beta chains derived from one specimen sequenced in a study of PD-L1 blockade in urothelial cancer. Documented time point: peripheral blood 6 weeks after treatment start. Generated by immunoSEQ multiplex PCR, the TCRdb table keeps only in-frame clones and is missing some. Of around 110,000 clones in the sample, around nine tenths are singletons; the top ten hold around 1.7%. The input for sequencing was PBMCs, taken around atezolizumab (anti-PD-L1) treatment. These receptors were collected from a man between 60 and 70 years old with urothelial cancer.

The chain has TRBV23-1 and TRBJ2-1, with TRBD2 matching 10 bases. TRBV23-1 is designated an ORF whose function remains uncertain. The CDR3 spans 17 residues. V dropped 2 bases and J dropped 5; count of bases not matched to a gene: 9. The CDR3 region is CASSQGASGSLDNEQFF. For the CDR3, the DNA is TGCGCCAGCAGTCAAGGGGCTAGCGGGAGTTTGGACAATGAGCAGTTCTTC.

The chain employs TRBV6-1 and TRBJ2-7; 7 bases align to TRBD2. Trimming at V came to 0 bases and at J to 2 bases, leaving 7 bases not matched to a gene. The CDR3 extends over 16 amino acids. In germline, CDR1 is MNHNS, CDR2 SASEGT. CDR3 nucleotides: TGTGCCAGCAGTGAAGCGAGGGCTAGCGGAACCTACGAGCAGTACTTC. This sequence encodes CASSEARASGTYEQYF.

CDR3 amino acids: CASSLGQWETQYF. CDR3 bases: TGTGCCAGCAGCTTAGGACAGTGGGAGACCCAGTACTTC. V is TRBV11-3 and J is TRBJ2-5; possible D gene TRBD1, 5 bases. From germline, CDR1 is SGHNT and CDR2 YENEEA. This CDR3 contains 13 residues. Trimming took off 1 base at V and 5 bases at J, with 8 bases between the two ends.

A note on this clone: At one boundary the junction diverges from the germline segment, which might be a read error. The chain couples TRBV6-6 to TRBJ1-1; D gene ambiguous. This CDR3 has 14 amino acids. Germline CDR1 reads MNHNY; CDR2 reads SVGAGI (reference sequence). The DNA of the CDR3 is TGTGCCAGCAGTTACTCGATCAGCGGCTCTGACGCTTTCTTT. Protein: CASSYSISGSDAFF.

The chain has TRBV18 and TRBJ1-1; possible D gene TRBD1, 6 bases. This CDR3 contains 14 residues. V was cut by 5 bases and J by 1 base, with 11 bases left in between. Germline loops: CDR1 KGHSH, CDR2 LQKENI. The CDR3 loop is CASSRRTENTEAFF. Here the CDR3 DNA reads TGTGCCAGCTCAAGAAGGACAGAGAACACTGAAGCTTTCTTT.

The table lists this clone with a count of one. The chain uses TRBV5-4 and TRBJ1-1; D gene ambiguous. CDR1 is SGHNT, CDR2 YYREEE, per germline (reference sequence). The CDR3 runs 14 residues. V lost 1 base and J lost 1, with 8 bases in between. Here the CDR3 reads CASSLNIRNTEAFF. DNA of the CDR3: TGTGCCAGCAGCTTGAATATCAGGAACACTGAAGCTTTCTTT.

The genes are TRBV7-2 and TRBJ2-7; TRBD2 matches 7 bases. V shed 0 bases and J 4 bases; nucleotides not matched to a gene: 6. Germline V gene data show CDR1 as SGHTA and CDR2 as FQGNSA. CDR3 length: 15 residues. CDR3 sequence: CASSLALWGGYEQYF. Here the CDR3 DNA reads TGTGCCAGCAGCTTAGCCCTGTGGGGGGGGTACGAGCAGTACTTC.

V gene TRBV7-3 combines with J gene TRBJ2-5; D unresolved. Trimming stripped 10 bases from V and 2 bases from J, with 14 bases between. The germline V gene encodes CDR1 SGHTA and CDR2 FQGTGA. The CDR3 length is 13 residues. The CDR3 coding sequence is TGTGCCATCCAAACCGGGTCTCAAGAGACCCAGTACTTC. It yields the protein CAIQTGSQETQYF.

The chain employs TRBV18 and TRBJ2-3; weak D call: TRBD2 (6 bases). The CDR3 sequence is 16 residues long. Trimming took 0 bases from V and 4 from J, leaving 14 bases between them. CDR1 is KGHSH and CDR2 is LQKENI in the germline V gene. CDR3 in DNA: TGTGCCAGCTCACCACCGGTCGGGAGAAAGGCAGATACGCAGTATTTT. Translation: CASSPPVGRKADTQYF.

V gene TRBV30 combines with J gene TRBJ1-1; possible D gene TRBD1, 6 bases. In germline, CDR1 is GTSNPN, CDR2 SVGIG (reference sequence). Trimming pared 8 bases from V and 7 bases from J, leaving 20 bases between. CDR3 length: 13 amino acids. This chain's CDR3 is CAPRTGGTDEAFF. The DNA of the CDR3 is TGTGCCCCCAGAACGGGGGGCACGGATGAAGCTTTCTTT.

This chain joins TRBV7-2 and TRBJ1-1; 11 bases line up with TRBD1. V trimming: 5 bases; J trimming: 7 bases; junction bases outside the gene matches: 15. CDR3 size: 17 residues. Germline assignment: CDR1 SGHTA and CDR2 FQGNSA. The CDR3 region is CASSPAPPGTGGDEAFF. The CDR3 DNA reads TGTGCCAGCAGCCCCGCGCCCCCCGGGACAGGGGGTGATGAAGCTTTCTTT.

The chain employs TRBV6-5 and TRBJ2-7; TRBD2 matches at 12 bases. The CDR3 runs to 15 residues. From germline, CDR1 is MNHEY and CDR2 SVGAGI. Trimming removed 5 bases from V and 3 bases from J; junction bases left unmatched: 5. CDR3 sequence (DNA): TGTGCCAGCAGTACTAGACTAGCGGGAGTCTACGAGCAGTACTTC. This codes for CASSTRLAGVYEQYF.

The J gene is TRBJ2-3, the V gene TRBV18, with 7 bases identical to TRBD2. The CDR3 consists of 14 residues. Germline trimming cut 6 bases from V and 11 bases from J; bases unmatched to any gene: 14. From germline, CDR1 is KGHSH and CDR2 LQKENI. CDR3 in amino acids: CASSRLAPTSWQYF. The DNA of the CDR3 is TGTGCCAGCTCCCGACTAGCCCCTACGAGCTGGCAGTATTTT.

The J gene is TRBJ2-7, the V gene TRBV18; 7 positions agree with TRBD1. This CDR3 contains 16 residues. Germline V gene data show CDR1 as KGHSH and CDR2 as LQKENI. Unmatched junction bases numbered 7, after V lost 2 bases and J lost 0 bases. The CDR3, as DNA: TGTGCCAGCTCACCAAAAGGGCAGGGGGACTCCTACGAGCAGTACTTC. Translated: CASSPKGQGDSYEQYF.

The J gene is TRBJ2-3, the V gene TRBV6-1; 8 bases map to TRBD2. The trim removed 4 bases at V and 1 base at J, leaving 4 bases unmatched. The CDR3 runs 15 residues. Germline lookup yields CDR1 MNHNS and CDR2 SASEGT. The CDR3 region has the DNA TGTGCCAGCAGTGTGGACGGGGGGGGCACAGATACGCAGTATTTT. Translated, it gives CASSVDGGGTDTQYF.

The sample holds a few counts of this clone. The chain joins TRBV19 to TRBJ1-3; D is ambiguous. The V gene's germline CDR1 is LNHDA and CDR2 SQIVND (reference sequence). V dropped 3 bases and J dropped 5 bases, with 8 bases sitting between them. This CDR3 region has 13 residues. The CDR3 spells CASSINSRNTIYF. The CDR3 DNA reads as TGTGCCAGTAGTATCAACAGTCGAAACACCATATATTTT.

The J gene is TRBJ1-1, the V gene TRBV7-9, with a weak D call TRBD1 (5 bases). The CDR3 runs to 12 residues. The V gene lost 5 bases and the J gene lost 7 bases, with 11 bases spanning the gap. Germline V CDR1 and CDR2: SEHNR, FQNEAQ (reference sequence). The DNA for the CDR3 is TGTGCCAGCAGCCAATGGCAGGGTGAAGCTTTCTTT. Residues: CASSQWQGEAFF.

J is TRBJ2-1 and V is TRBV15; 7 bases line up with TRBD2. Germline CDR1 and CDR2: LNHNV and YYDKDF (reference sequence). The CDR3 totals 14 residues. J lost 5 bases, V lost 6 bases, and 7 bases had no gene match. This CDR3 is CATRGGREDNEQFF. The DNA of the CDR3 is TGTGCCACCAGGGGGGGGAGGGAGGACAATGAGCAGTTCTTC.

This clone showed up just once. V and J are TRBV6-5 and TRBJ2-5, with a possible D match to TRBD1 (5 bases). V was cut by 8 bases and J by 2 bases, with 9 bases left in between. Germline V gives CDR1 MNHEY, CDR2 SVGAGI. This CDR3 contains 12 residues. CDR3 loop: CASRSGQETQYF. The CDR3 region has the DNA TGTGCCAGCCGTTCAGGGCAAGAGACCCAGTACTTC.

V usage is TRBV5-1 and J usage is TRBJ1-6, with 10 positions matching TRBD1. The V gene end was trimmed by 3 bases and the J gene end by 10 bases; junction bases not matched to a gene: 4. This CDR3 comprises 14 residues. Germline-derived CDR1 and CDR2 are SGHRS and YFSETQ. In nucleotides, the CDR3 is TGCGCCAGCAGCTCCGGACAGGGGGGATCACCCCTCCACTTT. Translated: CASSSGQGGSPLHF.

A remark on this clone: The junction departs from the called germline gene at one end, perhaps through a read error. The chain joins TRBV7-7 to TRBJ2-7; tentative D call: TRBD2 (5 bases). This CDR3 is built from 16 residues. CDR1 and CDR2 (germline): SSHAT, FNYEAQ (reference sequence). CDR3 nucleotides: TGTGCTAGCAGCGCGGGCCCCTCCCCGAGCTCCTACGAGCAGTACTTC. It specifies CASSAGPSPSSYEQYF.

The chain employs TRBV27 and TRBJ2-1; D not certain. Between the trimmed V and J ends, which lost 2 bases and 2 bases, there was a span of 7 bases. Germline CDR1 reads MNHEY; CDR2 reads SMNVEV (reference sequence). The CDR3 has 14 amino acids. The CDR3 is CASSLSAAYNEQFF. The DNA of the CDR3 is TGTGCCAGCAGTTTAAGCGCCGCCTACAATGAGCAGTTCTTC.

There are a few counts of this clone. The chain carries TRBV7-9 and TRBJ1-5; 8 bases fit TRBD1. The CDR3 loop spans 15 amino acids. Looked up from germline, CDR1 is SEHNR and CDR2 is FQNEAQ (reference sequence). Losses at the gene ends were 4 bases for V and 3 bases for J; bases not matched to a gene: 5. The CDR3 sequence is CASSSGQELNQPQHF. The CDR3 nucleotides read TGTGCCAGCAGCTCGGGACAGGAGCTCAATCAGCCCCAGCATTTT.